The rows below give T cell receptor beta chains drawn from one sample of a study of OX40 agonist ivuxolimab in advanced cancers. Generated by immunoSEQ multiplex PCR, the TCRdb table keeps only in-frame clones and is missing some. The data show tens of thousands of clones, 75% to 90% seen once. The source was CD4+ or CD8+ T cells sorted from blood, collected in a trial of the OX40 agonist ivuxolimab. These receptor sequences come from an adult with an advanced solid tumor such as melanoma, head and neck, liver or kidney cancer. Both conserved end residues are part of each CDR3. The D gene is left open where the match is weak. Part of the rows lack a size; the others show once, few, many or a class for expanded clones.

V	size	D	J	CDR3	DNA
TRBV11-2	-	-	TRBJ2-7	CASSFSMAYEQYF	TGTGCCAGCAGCTTTAGTATGGCCTACGAGCAGTACTTC
TRBV6-5	-	TRBD1	TRBJ1-1	CASRGQGMNTEAFF	TGTGCCAGCAGGGGACAGGGCATGAACACTGAAGCTTTCTTT
TRBV18	-	-	TRBJ2-7	CASSPSLEQYF	TGTGCCAGCTCACCAAGTCTCGAGCAGTACTTC
TRBV28	-	-	TRBJ2-5	CASSPPGETQYF	TGTGCCAGCAGTCCACCGGGGGAGACCCAGTACTTC
TRBV6-5	-	TRBD1	TRBJ2-7	CASSLRTGTYEQYF	TGTGCCAGCAGTCTCCGGACAGGGACCTACGAGCAGTACTTC
TRBV4-3	-	TRBD2	TRBJ2-1	CASSQGLAGTYNEQFF	TGCGCCAGCAGCCAGGGACTAGCGGGAACCTACAATGAGCAGTTCTTC
TRBV5-4	-	-	TRBJ2-5	CASSLARERGETQYF	TGTGCCAGCAGCTTGGCCCGGGAGAGAGGGGAGACCCAGTACTTC
TRBV28	-	-	TRBJ1-4	CASIMGGAQDEKLFF	TGTGCCAGCATCATGGGGGGGGCGCAGGATGAAAAACTGTTTTTT
TRBV5-6	-	TRBD2	TRBJ2-1	CASSSPTSGGPTKQFF	TGTGCCAGCAGCTCGCCAACTAGCGGGGGTCCAACTAAGCAGTTCTTC
TRBV28	-	-	TRBJ2-7	CASTIRGSTYEQYF	TGTGCCAGCACCATAAGGGGCAGTACCTACGAGCAGTACTTC
TRBV5-1	once	-	TRBJ2-2	CASSLGTNTGELFF	TGCGCCAGCAGCTTGGGGACAAATACCGGGGAGCTGTTTTTT
TRBV6-5	-	TRBD2	TRBJ2-1	CASRRLAGINEQFF	TGTGCCAGCAGACGACTAGCGGGGATAAATGAGCAGTTCTTC
TRBV27	-	TRBD2	TRBJ2-3	CASSPDWRGVVTQYF	TGTGCCAGCAGTCCAGACTGGCGGGGGGTTGTTACGCAGTATTTT
TRBV19	-	-	TRBJ2-7	CASSPGLTAYEQYF	TGTGCCAGTAGTCCCGGACTAACCGCCTACGAGCAGTACTTC
TRBV28	-	-	TRBJ2-3	CASSPPGRGWADTQYF	TGTGCCAGCAGTCCGCCGGGCAGGGGTTGGGCAGATACGCAGTATTTT
TRBV27	-	-	TRBJ1-2	CASSLRLNYGYTF	TGTGCCAGCAGTTTAAGGCTTAACTATGGCTACACCTTC
TRBV4-2	-	TRBD2	TRBJ2-2	CASSQVPVPGGTGELFF	TGTGCCAGCAGCCAGGTACCCGTTCCGGGAGGGACCGGGGAGCTGTTTTTT
TRBV6-5	few	TRBD2	TRBJ2-3	CASRGAGDRTDTQYF	TGTGCCAGCAGAGGAGCGGGAGATAGGACAGATACGCAGTATTTT
TRBV7-2	-	TRBD1	TRBJ2-3	CASSNTGTAQYF	TGTGCCAGCAGCAACACGGGGACAGCGCAGTATTTT
TRBV28	-	TRBD1	TRBJ2-6	CASSSTGVGANVLTF	TGTGCCAGCAGTTCGACAGGGGTTGGGGCCAACGTCCTGACTTTC
TRBV2	-	-	TRBJ2-3	CASGDPGSDTQYF	TGTGCCAGCGGCGACCCAGGGTCAGATACGCAGTATTTT
TRBV19	few	-	TRBJ2-5	CASSIVRTLVRETQYF	TGTGCCAGTAGTATAGTTAGGACGCTCGTCAGGGAGACCCAGTACTTC
TRBV7-9	-	TRBD1	TRBJ1-4	CASSPSTGNEKLFF	TGTGCCAGCAGCCCATCGACAGGGAATGAAAAACTGTTTTTT
TRBV6-5	-	-	TRBJ2-7	CASRTNTYEQYF	TGTGCCAGCCGGACAAATACCTACGAGCAGTACTTC
TRBV6-1	-	-	TRBJ2-5	CASSGSQWTQYF	TGTGCCAGCAGCGGGAGCCAGTGGACCCAGTACTTC